This entry lists 24 T cell receptor beta chains sequenced from one sample in a study of CD8 T cells in ankylosing spondylitis. TCRdb reanalysed the 5' RACE reads using MiXCR and keeps one entry per CDR3 protein. The table records fewer than 80,000 distinct CDR3 sequences, about 5.2% of them present only once. Sequenced sample: blood, either unsorted or a sorted T cell fraction (not recorded which). The receptors derive from a male donor with ankylosing spondylitis or in good health (not recorded which).

This clonotype has ten or more counts. The CDR3 protein is CASSPGTPVNEQFF. CDR3 in DNA: TGTGCCAGCTCACCAGGGACTCCGGTCAATGAGCAGTTCTTC. The chain combines TRBV18 with TRBJ2-1; tentatively, D is TRBD2 (6 bases). This CDR3 contains 14 residues. The germline V gene encodes CDR1 KGHSH and CDR2 LQKENI. The V end was cut by 2 bases, the J end by 6 bases, with 11 bases between.

This clonotype came up many times. The V gene is TRBV12-3 or TRBV12-4, the J gene TRBJ2-1; no reliable D call. This CDR3 region has 12 residues. The V end lost 6 bases, the J end lost 10 bases, and 13 bases lay between the germline ends. The DNA of the CDR3 is TGTGCCAGCAGCCCCCAAAAGGTAGAGCAGTTCTTC. As protein: CASSPQKVEQFF.

This clonotype has at least ten counts. This chain connects TRBV7-2 to TRBJ2-7; no firm D call. Between the trimmed V and J ends, which lost 5 bases and 5 bases, there was a span of 7 bases. The CDR3 is 11 residues long. CDR1 and CDR2 from the germline V gene are SGHTA and FQGNSA. The CDR3 bases are TGTGCCAGCAGCGCCTACGACGAGCAGTACTTC. It translates to CASSAYDEQYF.

There are many counts of this clonotype. This chain links TRBV2 with TRBJ2-7; 7 bases agree with TRBD1. With 8 bases clipped from V and 3 bases from J, the junction kept 10 bases outside the gene matches. Germline lookup yields CDR1 SNHLY and CDR2 FYNNEI. This CDR3 contains 14 residues. The chain's CDR3 is CASGDGTAIYEQYF. CDR3 DNA: TGTGCCAGCGGGGACGGGACAGCGATCTACGAGCAGTACTTC.

This clonotype was seen many times. The chain uses TRBV29-1 and TRBJ2-1; D might be TRBD1 (5 bases). Germline assignment: CDR1 SQVTM and CDR2 ANQGSEA. The V end lost 0 bases, the J end lost 5 bases, and 17 bases lay between the germline ends. The CDR3 has 16 residues. The CDR3 protein is CSVEDLREGFHNEQFF. The CDR3 region has the DNA TGCAGCGTTGAAGATCTCAGGGAAGGATTCCACAATGAGCAGTTCTTC.

This clonotype showed up many times. The chain is built from TRBV6-1 and TRBJ2-4; D unclear. V lost 7 bases and J lost 9, with 19 bases in between. CDR1 is MNHNS, CDR2 SASEGT, per germline. The CDR3 spans 14 residues. The CDR3, as DNA: TGTGCCAGCATCCCCCCCAGTTGGACGGGCATTCAGTACTTC. This codes for CASIPPSWTGIQYF.

This clonotype was recorded at least ten times. The chain is built from TRBV5-1 and TRBJ2-7, with 10 positions matching TRBD2. The CDR3 is 14 amino acids. After removal of 5 bases from V and 3 bases from J, the junction contained 5 bases not matched to a gene. Per the germline V gene, CDR1 is SGHRS and CDR2 is YFSETQ. The CDR3 loop reads CASSRTSGIYEQYF. The CDR3 nucleotides read TGCGCCAGCAGTCGGACTAGCGGAATCTACGAGCAGTACTTC.

This clonotype was observed at least ten times. The V and J genes are TRBV7-2 and TRBJ2-2; 11 bases fit TRBD2. Germline V gene sequence: CDR1 SGHTA, CDR2 FQGNSA. The CDR3 runs to 15 residues. Losses at the gene ends were 2 bases for V and 4 bases for J; bases not matched to a gene: 0. In DNA, the CDR3 is TGTGCCAGCAGCTTACTAGCGGGGGGCACCGGGGAGCTGTTTTTT. This translates into CASSLLAGGTGELFF.

This clonotype was recorded many times. The V gene is TRBV6-1, the J gene TRBJ1-4; no firm D call. V was trimmed by 6 bases and J by 5 bases, leaving 13 bases between them. The germline gives CDR1 MNHNS, CDR2 SASEGT. This CDR3 region has 14 residues. This CDR3 is CASRSGFPNEKLFF. Here the CDR3 DNA reads TGTGCCAGCAGGTCGGGGTTTCCAAATGAAAAACTGTTTTTT.

This clonotype was picked up many times. The rearrangement links TRBV7-3 to TRBJ2-3; the match to TRBD2 covers 11 bases. The CDR3 length is 15 residues. Germline values: CDR1 SGHTA, CDR2 FQGTGA. The junction had 7 bases not matched to a gene; V was cut back by 5 bases and J by 6 bases. CDR3 DNA sequence: TGTGCCAGCAGCCCCACTAGCGGGGGATGGGATACGCAGTATTTT. Translating it yields CASSPTSGGWDTQYF.

This clonotype has ten or more counts. This rearrangement joins TRBV5-1 to TRBJ2-4; D is ambiguous. The CDR3 consists of 16 residues. Germline values: CDR1 SGHRS, CDR2 YFSETQ. Trimming removed 4 bases at V and 0 bases at J, with 14 bases between. The chain's CDR3 is CASSDPRRLAKNIQYF. The CDR3 DNA is TGCGCCAGCAGCGATCCCAGGCGATTAGCCAAAAACATTCAGTACTTC.

This clonotype occurred many times. The gene calls are TRBV10-1 and TRBJ2-2, with 9 bases matching TRBD1. Germline lookup yields CDR1 WNHNN and CDR2 SYGVQD (reference sequence). The trim removed 7 bases at V and 5 bases at J, leaving 5 bases unmatched. This CDR3 is built from 14 residues. The CDR3 DNA reads TGCGCCAGCACCTGGGACAGGGCGACCGGGGAGCTGTTTTTT. Protein product: CASTWDRATGELFF.

This clonotype was detected ten times or more. The chain couples TRBV5-1 to TRBJ1-2; no firm D call. CDR3 length equals 15 residues. The germline V gene has CDR1 SGHRS and CDR2 YFSETQ. V lost 2 bases and J lost 4, with 15 bases in between. The CDR3 DNA reads TGCGCCAGCAGCTTCCCGGGGAGGGAGAGCTATGGCTACACCTTC. The encoded protein is CASSFPGRESYGYTF.

This clonotype was seen ten or more times. V gene TRBV29-1 combines with J gene TRBJ2-1, with 7 bases fitting TRBD1. The ends lost 3 bases at V and 15 bases at J; junction bases unmatched: 11. Germline V gene lookup returns CDR1 SQVTM and CDR2 ANQGSEA. This CDR3 contains 12 residues. The CDR3 spells CSVEETRDRRFF. CDR3 DNA sequence: TGCAGCGTTGAGGAGACCAGGGACAGACGGTTCTTC.

This clonotype was counted many times. The rearrangement links TRBV20-1 to TRBJ2-4; 12 bases match TRBD1. CDR1 DFQATT and CDR2 SNEGSKA come from the germline V gene (reference sequence). The CDR3 has 16 amino acids. The trim removed 0 bases at V and 7 bases at J, leaving 7 bases unmatched. The CDR3 spells CSARDRGTGGKNIQYF. The DNA of the CDR3 is TGCAGTGCTAGAGATCGCGGGACAGGGGGCAAGAACATTCAGTACTTC.

This clonotype came up many times. The chain recombines TRBV28 with TRBJ2-7, with D perhaps being TRBD1 or TRBD2 (5 bases each). Germline lookup yields CDR1 MDHEN and CDR2 SYDVKM. CDR3 length equals 15 residues. V lost 6 bases and J lost 0, with 15 bases in between. DNA for the CDR3: TGTGCCAGCAGATCCGGGACCCAGAGCTCCTACGAGCAGTACTTC. Translated, it gives CASRSGTQSSYEQYF. Full variable domain (missing parts from reference TRBV28 and TRBJ2-7): DVKVTQSSRYLVKRTGEKVFLECVQDMDHENMFWYRQDPGLGLRLIYFSYDVKMKEKGDIPEGYSVSREKKERFSLILESASTNQTSMYLCASRSGTQSSYEQYFGPGTRLTVT.

This clonotype was recorded many times. The chain couples TRBV12-3 or TRBV12-4 to TRBJ2-5, with a possible D match to TRBD2 (5 bases). Trimming removed 5 bases from V and 5 bases from J, with 9 bases in between. This CDR3 contains 12 residues. The CDR3 reads CASSPPGETQYF. In DNA, the CDR3 is TGTGCCAGCAGTCCCCCGGGGGAGACCCAGTACTTC.

Only a few counts were recorded for this clonotype. The genes are TRBV7-2 and TRBJ1-5; no clear D gene. V dropped 1 base and J dropped 6 bases, with 7 bases sitting between them. The V gene's germline CDR1 is SGHTA and CDR2 FQGNSA. The CDR3 is 13 amino acids. The CDR3 DNA reads as TGTGCCAGCAGCTTAGTTAGCTTTCAGCCCCAGCATTTT. This codes for CASSLVSFQPQHF.

This clonotype occurred many times. The chain has TRBV2 and TRBJ1-1; perhaps TRBD1 as D (5 bases). Germline CDR1 reads SNHLY; CDR2 reads FYNNEI. Trimming stripped 4 bases from V and 4 bases from J, with 10 bases between. The CDR3 covers 13 residues. CDR3 protein: CASSVEGATEAFF. The CDR3 DNA is TGTGCCAGCAGTGTTGAAGGGGCCACTGAAGCTTTCTTT.

This clonotype was seen repeatedly, ten times or more. This chain connects TRBV5-1 to TRBJ2-1; 12 nucleotides line up with TRBD2. J lost 9 bases, V lost 0 bases, and 4 bases had no gene match. Germline values: CDR1 SGHRS, CDR2 YFSETQ. The CDR3 length is 15 residues. Here the CDR3 DNA reads TGCGCCAGCAGCTTGGAGTCTAGCGGGGGGGGTGAGCAGTTCTTC. As protein: CASSLESSGGGEQFF.

The table lists this clonotype with many counts. The V and J genes are TRBV20-1 and TRBJ1-1; 8 bases are shared with TRBD1. In germline, CDR1 is DFQATT, CDR2 SNEGSKA (reference sequence). V shed 2 bases, J shed 6 bases, and the junction held 2 bases outside the gene matches. The CDR3 extends over 12 amino acids. CDR3 protein: CSARSGGPEAFF. The CDR3 bases are TGCAGTGCTAGATCAGGGGGCCCTGAAGCTTTCTTT.

This clonotype was observed many times. The chain has TRBV12-3 or TRBV12-4 and TRBJ2-7, with 7 bases that match TRBD1. The CDR3 is 13 amino acids. V lost 6 bases to trimming and J lost 3 bases; unmatched junction nucleotides: 5. CDR3 protein: CASSLRDSYEQYF. The DNA for the CDR3 is TGTGCCAGCAGCCTCAGGGACAGCTACGAGCAGTACTTC.

This clonotype has at least ten counts. This chain joins TRBV9 and TRBJ2-2; no clear D gene. The CDR3 contains 12 residues. With 0 bases removed from V and 8 bases from J, the gap between germline ends came to 5 bases. Per the germline V gene, CDR1 is SGDLS and CDR2 is YYNGEE. In DNA, the CDR3 is TGTGCCAGCAGCGTAGTTTGGGGGGAGCTGTTTTTT. Protein: CASSVVWGELFF.

This clonotype was observed at least ten times. The chain joins TRBV10-2 to TRBJ1-6; D gene uncertain. The CDR3 consists of 14 residues. CDR1 and CDR2 (germline): WSHSY, SAAADI. V was cut by 2 bases and J by 10 bases, with 12 bases left in between. CDR3 region: CASSEGGISSPLHF. CDR3 bases: TGCGCCAGCAGTGAGGGTGGAATTAGCTCACCCCTCCACTTT.